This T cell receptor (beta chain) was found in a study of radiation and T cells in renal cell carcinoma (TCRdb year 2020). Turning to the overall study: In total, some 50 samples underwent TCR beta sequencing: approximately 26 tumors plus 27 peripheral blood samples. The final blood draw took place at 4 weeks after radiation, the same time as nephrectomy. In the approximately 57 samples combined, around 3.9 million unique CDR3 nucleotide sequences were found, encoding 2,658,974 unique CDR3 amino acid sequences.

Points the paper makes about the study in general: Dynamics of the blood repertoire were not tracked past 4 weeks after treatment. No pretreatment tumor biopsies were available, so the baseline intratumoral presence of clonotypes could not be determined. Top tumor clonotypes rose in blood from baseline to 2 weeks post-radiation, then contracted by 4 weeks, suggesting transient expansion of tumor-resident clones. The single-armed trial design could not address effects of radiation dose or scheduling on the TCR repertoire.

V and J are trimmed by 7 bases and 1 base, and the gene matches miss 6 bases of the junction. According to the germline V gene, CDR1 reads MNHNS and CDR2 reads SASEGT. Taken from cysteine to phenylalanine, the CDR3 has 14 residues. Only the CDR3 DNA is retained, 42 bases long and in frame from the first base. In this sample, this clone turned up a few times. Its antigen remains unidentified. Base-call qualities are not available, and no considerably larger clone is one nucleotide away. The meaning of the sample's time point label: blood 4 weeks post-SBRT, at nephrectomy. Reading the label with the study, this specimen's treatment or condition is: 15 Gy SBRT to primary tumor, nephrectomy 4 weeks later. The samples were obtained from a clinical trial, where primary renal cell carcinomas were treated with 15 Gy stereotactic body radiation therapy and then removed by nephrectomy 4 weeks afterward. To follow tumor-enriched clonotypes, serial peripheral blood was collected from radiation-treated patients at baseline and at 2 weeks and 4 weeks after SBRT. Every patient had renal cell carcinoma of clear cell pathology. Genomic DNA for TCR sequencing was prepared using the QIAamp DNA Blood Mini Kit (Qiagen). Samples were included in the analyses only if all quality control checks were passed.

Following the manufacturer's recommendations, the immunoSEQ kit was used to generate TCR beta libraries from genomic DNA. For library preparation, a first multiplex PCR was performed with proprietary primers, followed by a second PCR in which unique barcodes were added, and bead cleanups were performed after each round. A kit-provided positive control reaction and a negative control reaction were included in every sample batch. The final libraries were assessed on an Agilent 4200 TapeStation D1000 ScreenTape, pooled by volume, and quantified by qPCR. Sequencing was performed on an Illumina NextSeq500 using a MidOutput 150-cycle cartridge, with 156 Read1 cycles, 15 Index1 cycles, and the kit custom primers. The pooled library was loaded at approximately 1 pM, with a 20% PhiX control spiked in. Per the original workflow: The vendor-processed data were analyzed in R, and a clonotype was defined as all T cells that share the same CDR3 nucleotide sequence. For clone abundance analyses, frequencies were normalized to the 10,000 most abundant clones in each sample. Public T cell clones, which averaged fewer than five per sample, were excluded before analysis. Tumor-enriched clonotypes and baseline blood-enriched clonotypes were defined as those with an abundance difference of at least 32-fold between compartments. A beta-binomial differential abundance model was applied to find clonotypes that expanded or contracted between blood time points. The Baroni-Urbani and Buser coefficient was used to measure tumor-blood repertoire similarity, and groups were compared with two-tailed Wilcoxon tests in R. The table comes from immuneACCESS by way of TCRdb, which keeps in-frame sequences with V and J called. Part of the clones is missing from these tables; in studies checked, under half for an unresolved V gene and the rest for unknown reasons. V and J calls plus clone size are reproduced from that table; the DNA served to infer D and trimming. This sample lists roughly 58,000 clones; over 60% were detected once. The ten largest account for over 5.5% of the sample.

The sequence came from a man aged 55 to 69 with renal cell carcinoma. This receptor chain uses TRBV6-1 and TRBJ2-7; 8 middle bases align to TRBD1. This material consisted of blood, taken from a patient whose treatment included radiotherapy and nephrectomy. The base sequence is TGTGCCAGCAACAAAGACAGGGGTTCCTACGAGCAGTACTTC. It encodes CASNKDRGSYEQYF.